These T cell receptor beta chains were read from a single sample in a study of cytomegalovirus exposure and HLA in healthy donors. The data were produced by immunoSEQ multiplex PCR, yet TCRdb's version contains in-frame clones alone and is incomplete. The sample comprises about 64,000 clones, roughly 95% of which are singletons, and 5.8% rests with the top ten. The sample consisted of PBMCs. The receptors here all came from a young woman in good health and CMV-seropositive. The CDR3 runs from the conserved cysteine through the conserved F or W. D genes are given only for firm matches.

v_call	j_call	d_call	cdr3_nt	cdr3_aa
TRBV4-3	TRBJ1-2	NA	TGCGCCAGCAGCCAAGATGCAGGGTTCTATGGCTACACCTTC	CASSQDAGFYGYTF
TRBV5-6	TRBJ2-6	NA	TGTGCCAGCAGGTACAGGGACTCTGGGGCCAACGTCCTGACTTTC	CASRYRDSGANVLTF
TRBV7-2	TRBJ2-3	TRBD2	TGTGCCAGCAGCTTAGAGTCTTGGGCGGGGGGGACAGATACGCAGTATTTT	CASSLESWAGGTDTQYF
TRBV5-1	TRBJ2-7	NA	TGCGCCAGCAGCTTGGGGGTGACAGGGGAGGGCTACGAGCAGTACTTC	CASSLGVTGEGYEQYF
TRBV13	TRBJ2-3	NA	TGTGCCAGCAGCTTACCTACAGATACGCAGTATTTT	CASSLPTDTQYF
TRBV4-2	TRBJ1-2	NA	TGTGCCAGCAGCCAAACGACAGGTTCCGGTGGGGGCTACACCTTC	CASSQTTGSGGGYTF
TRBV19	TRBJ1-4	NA	TGTGCCAGTAGTATTCGTGGAGATAATGAAAAACTGTTTTTT	CASSIRGDNEKLFF
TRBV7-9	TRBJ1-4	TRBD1	TGTGCCAGCAGTCACCCCCCCGGGACAGGGGAAGAAAAACTGTTTTTT	CASSHPPGTGEEKLFF
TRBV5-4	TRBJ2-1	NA	TGTGCCAGCAGCTCCAATAGGATTCGGGACAATGAGCAGTTCTTC	CASSSNRIRDNEQFF
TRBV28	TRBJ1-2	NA	TGTGCCAGCAGTTTACAAGGGGCTAAAGGCTACACCTTC	CASSLQGAKGYTF
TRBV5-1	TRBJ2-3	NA	TGCGCCAGCAGCGCCGAGGGGCGGGGAAGCACAGATACGCAGTATTTT	CASSAEGRGSTDTQYF
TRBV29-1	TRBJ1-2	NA	TGCAGCGTTGCTGGAGCTAACTATGGCTACACCTTC	CSVAGANYGYTF
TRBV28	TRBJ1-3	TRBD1	TGTGCCAGCATTAAGGGGACAGTAGGTTCTGGAAACACCATATATTTT	CASIKGTVGSGNTIYF
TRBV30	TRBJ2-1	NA	TGTGCCTGGAGGGTCTCGGCGGGGTATGAGCAGTTCTTC	CAWRVSAGYEQFF
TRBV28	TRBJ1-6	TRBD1	TGTGCCAGCAGCCGTTCCCGGGACAGGGATTCACCCCTCCACTTT	CASSRSRDRDSPLHF